The subject of this entry is one T cell receptor (beta chain). The antigen remains undetermined. CDR1 and CDR2 from the germline V gene are SGHAT and FQNNGV. Trimming at V came to 6 bases and at J to 7 bases, leaving 7 bases not matched to a gene. This CDR3 region has 14 residues. The data originate from a study of cytomegalovirus exposure and HLA in healthy donors. Whole-study results and caveats: About 150 TCR beta chains were listed as cytomegalovirus-associated. Among donors in an Asian-associated ancestry cluster, a later analysis reportedly found fewer N-insertions than the approximately 700-donor mean.

Primers: 60 Vbeta forward and 13 Jbeta reverse. Measured with immunoSEQ multiplex PCR; TCRdb has only the in-frame clones, and not every one. The repertoire holds over 90,000 clones, with approximately 66% as singletons. It was healthy bone marrow donors who served as donors. The V and J genes are TRBV11-2 and TRBJ2-1; 9 bases line up with TRBD2. Sequences were obtained from PBMCs. The clonotype was recovered from a woman between 50 and 59 years old in good health and CMV-seronegative. CDR3 protein: CASRNSGSANEQFF. The CDR3 nucleotides read TGTGCCAGCAGGAATAGCGGGAGTGCGAATGAGCAGTTCTTC.